A single sample is the source of the 12 T cell receptor beta chains below, sequenced in a study of blood T cell repertoires in COVID-19. Sequenced by immunoSEQ multiplex PCR; TCRdb stores in-frame clones only, minus some. The sample records approximately 100,000 clones, roughly 85% being singletons. The sequenced sample was peripheral blood. These receptors originate from a woman aged 55-69 years with acute or convalescent COVID-19.

The rearrangement links TRBV19 to TRBJ1-2, with D possibly being TRBD1 (5 bases). The CDR3 runs to 15 residues. Looked up from germline, CDR1 is LNHDA and CDR2 is SQIVND (reference sequence). V gave up 5 bases and J gave up 2 bases, with 15 bases separating them. The CDR3 reads CASSRGGGTNYGYTF. Here the CDR3 DNA reads TGTGCCAGTAGTCGAGGCGGAGGGACCAACTATGGCTACACCTTC.

The sample holds a few counts of this clone. This chain joins TRBV10-2 and TRBJ1-2, with D tentatively TRBD1 (6 bases). Trimming cost V 2 bases and J 2 bases, with 12 bases left between them. The CDR3 extends over 15 amino acids. CDR1 is WSHSY and CDR2 is SAAADI in the germline V gene. The CDR3, as DNA: TGCGCCAGCAGTGAGGACAGGATAACGAACTATGGCTACACCTTC. Its protein is CASSEDRITNYGYTF.

The chain combines TRBV4-1 with TRBJ2-1; the D gene is possibly TRBD2 (7 bases). Deletions cut 5 bases from V and 8 bases from J, with 19 bases between. Germline values: CDR1 MGHRA, CDR2 YSYEKL. This CDR3 is built from 15 residues. The CDR3 is CASSRGAGVADEQFF. As DNA, the CDR3 is TGCGCCAGCAGCAGGGGGGCGGGGGTAGCGGATGAGCAGTTCTTC.

This clone came up once. The chain links TRBV28 to TRBJ2-4, with 10 bases fitting TRBD2. The CDR3 runs to 16 residues. Germline CDR1 reads MDHEN; CDR2 reads SYDVKM. Trimming took 7 bases from V and 5 from J; bases not matched to a gene: 11. As DNA, the CDR3 is TGTGCCAGCAAAGCGGGAGGGCCTTTCTTCCAAAACATTCAGTACTTC. As protein: CASKAGGPFFQNIQYF.

The rearrangement links TRBV4-3 to TRBJ2-7, with D hard to call. Germline V gene lookup returns CDR1 LGHNA and CDR2 YSLEER. This CDR3 region has 14 residues. Trimming cost V 1 base and J 0 bases, with 7 bases left between them. The CDR3 sequence: CASSQAPSSYEQYF. As DNA, the CDR3 is TGCGCCAGCAGCCAAGCCCCGAGCTCCTACGAGCAGTACTTC.

The chain joins TRBV7-9 to TRBJ2-7; possible D gene TRBD2, 6 bases. CDR1 and CDR2 from the germline V gene are SEHNR and FQNEAQ (reference sequence). The CDR3 is 11 amino acids. The V end lost 5 bases, the J end lost 6 bases, and 8 bases lay between the germline ends. The CDR3 sequence is CASSRGVEQYF. The DNA of the CDR3 is TGTGCCAGCAGCCGCGGGGTCGAGCAGTACTTC.

The rearrangement uses TRBV9 and TRBJ2-7; D is possibly TRBD1 (5 bases). The CDR3 length is 15 residues. The germline gives CDR1 SGDLS, CDR2 YYNGEE. The V end lost 4 bases, the J end lost 3 bases, and 17 bases lay between the germline ends. CDR3 region: CASSPSTASGYEQYF. DNA for the CDR3: TGTGCCAGCAGCCCCTCGACAGCATCCGGCTACGAGCAGTACTTC.

The V and J genes are TRBV19 and TRBJ2-1; possibly TRBD1 for D (5 bases). The germline V gene has CDR1 LNHDA and CDR2 SQIVND (reference sequence). Between the trimmed V and J ends, which lost 2 bases and 2 bases, there was a span of 7 bases. CDR3 size: 14 residues. CDR3 DNA: TGTGCCAGTAGTATACAGGGAACCTACAATGAGCAGTTCTTC. This codes for CASSIQGTYNEQFF.

The J gene is TRBJ2-1, the V gene TRBV5-4; tentative D call: TRBD2 (6 bases). CDR1 is SGHNT and CDR2 is YYREEE in the germline V gene (reference sequence). V lost 6 bases and J lost 9, with 16 bases in between. The CDR3 is 13 residues long. The DNA of the CDR3 is TGTGCCAGCACCGGGGTGGTGGGGGGTGAGCAGTTCTTC. Its translation: CASTGVVGGEQFF.

This sequence joins TRBV28 and TRBJ2-1; TRBD2 might be the D (5 bases). Germline V lookup: CDR1 MDHEN, CDR2 SYDVKM. There are 13 residues in the CDR3. V lost 5 bases and J 7 bases, leaving 12 bases between the germline ends. The CDR3 coding sequence is TGTGCCAGCAGTGTCGGACTCGAGAATGAGCAGTTCTTC. Translation: CASSVGLENEQFF. The full variable domain, its missing parts supplied by reference TRBV28 and TRBJ2-1, is DVKVTQSSRYLVKRTGEKVFLECVQDMDHENMFWYRQDPGLGLRLIYFSYDVKMKEKGDIPEGYSVSREKKERFSLILESASTNQTSMYLCASSVGLENEQFFGPGTRLTVL.

The chain links TRBV6-5 to TRBJ1-5, with 11 bases that match TRBD1. Per germline, CDR1 MNHEY and CDR2 SVGAGI. The CDR3 is 14 residues long. J lost 6 bases, V lost 6 bases, and 4 bases had no gene match. CDR3 region: CASSRTGGGQPQHF. The CDR3 DNA is TGTGCCAGCAGCCGGACAGGGGGCGGTCAGCCCCAGCATTTT.

The table lists this clone with a few counts. This chain links TRBV25-1 with TRBJ1-3; no reliable D call. Germline V gene sequence: CDR1 MGHDK, CDR2 SYGVNS. V shed 4 bases and J shed 2 bases, with 12 bases lying between them. The CDR3 runs to 15 residues. CDR3 sequence (DNA): TGTGCCAGCAGTGCCCACGGTTTCCCTGGAAACACCATATATTTT. It is translated as CASSAHGFPGNTIYF.